The 25 T cell receptor beta chains listed next were all sequenced from one sample in a study of memory CD4+ T cells and cytomegalovirus serostatus. Clones were sequenced by immunoSEQ multiplex PCR, and TCRdb holds only the in-frame ones, with some missing. The sample carries around 61,000 clones, 82% recorded once. Single viable CD3+CD4+CD8-CD45RO+ cells were sorted as the memory CD4+ T cells. The sample taken for sequencing was memory CD4+ T cells from blood. Receptors were obtained from an adult in good health and CMV-seronegative.

This rearrangement joins TRBV7-9 to TRBJ1-6; a weak D match, TRBD1 (5 bases). V shed 2 bases and J shed 7 bases, with 9 bases lying between them. The CDR3 consists of 14 residues. Germline V gene lookup returns CDR1 SEHNR and CDR2 FQNEAQ (reference sequence). The CDR3 spells CASSLQGSNSPLHF. CDR3 DNA: TGTGCCAGCAGCTTACAGGGTTCCAATTCACCCCTCCACTTT.

The chain links TRBV7-6 to TRBJ2-5; 9 bases line up with TRBD2. The germline CDR1 and CDR2 sequences are SGHVS and FNYEAQ. The CDR3 runs 16 residues. Losses at the gene ends were 2 bases for V and 4 bases for J; bases not matched to a gene: 8. CDR3 residues: CASSLNIAGAGETQYF. CDR3 DNA: TGTGCCAGCAGCTTAAACATAGCGGGGGCGGGAGAGACCCAGTACTTC.

The chain combines TRBV19 with TRBJ1-1; unclear D gene. V gave up 6 bases and J gave up 2 bases, with 13 bases separating them. The CDR3 runs to 14 residues. Looked up from germline, CDR1 is LNHDA and CDR2 is SQIVND (reference sequence). Here the CDR3 DNA reads TGTGCCAGTAGCATTCTCGAGGGAAACACTGAAGCTTTCTTT. Translation gives CASSILEGNTEAFF.

This rearrangement joins TRBV6-4 to TRBJ2-2; 7 bases are shared with TRBD1. V was pared by 1 base and J by 6 bases, with 11 bases of the junction left unmatched. The length of the CDR3 is 17 residues. Germline-derived CDR1 and CDR2 are MRHNA and SNTAGT. The CDR3 is CASSDFPYFTGAGELFF. The DNA for the CDR3 is TGTGCCAGCAGTGACTTTCCTTACTTTACAGGGGCCGGGGAGCTGTTTTTT.

The chain employs TRBV5-5 and TRBJ2-5, with D perhaps TRBD2 (6 bases). This CDR3 comprises 17 residues. Trimming removed 0 bases at V and 4 bases at J, with 19 bases between. In germline, CDR1 is SGHKS, CDR2 YYEKEE (reference sequence). The CDR3 nucleotides read TGTGCCAGCAGCTTGGGTTGGGGGACCAAGGAGGGAGAGACCCAGTACTTC. It yields the protein CASSLGWGTKEGETQYF.

The chain uses TRBV4-3 and TRBJ2-7, with 9 bases aligning to TRBD2. Germline lookup yields CDR1 LGHNA and CDR2 YSLEER. J was trimmed by 2 bases and V by 3 bases; bases with no gene match: 5. This CDR3 has 15 amino acids. The CDR3 bases are TGCGCCAGCAGCCAGCTAGCGGGGAACACCTACGAGCAGTACTTC. This translates into CASSQLAGNTYEQYF.

The chain is built from TRBV7-2 and TRBJ2-2, with 10 bases aligning to TRBD2. Unmatched junction bases numbered 7, after V lost 7 bases and J lost 5 bases. CDR3 length equals 15 residues. The V gene's germline CDR1 is SGHTA and CDR2 FQGNSA. As DNA, the CDR3 is TGTGCCAGCAAGGGAGCGGGGGGGCCAACCGGGGAGCTGTTTTTT. Its protein is CASKGAGGPTGELFF.

The V and J genes are TRBV4-3 and TRBJ2-1; no clear D gene. CDR3 size: 14 residues. V lost 1 base and J lost 6, with 10 bases in between. Germline CDR1 reads LGHNA; CDR2 reads YSLEER. As DNA, the CDR3 is TGCGCCAGCAGCCAAGGTCCAGGACCCAATGAGCAGTTCTTC. This sequence encodes CASSQGPGPNEQFF.

The V call is TRBV10-3, the J call TRBJ1-1; the D gene is possibly TRBD1 (5 bases). Germline V gene sequence: CDR1 ENHRY, CDR2 SYGVKD. The V end was cut by 6 bases, the J end by 4 bases, with 18 bases between. The CDR3 length is 15 residues. The CDR3 region is CAIRGSAGLPTEAFF. The DNA of the CDR3 is TGTGCCATCAGGGGCTCGGCGGGGCTCCCCACTGAAGCTTTCTTT.

The V call is TRBV6-5, the J call TRBJ2-7, with TRBD1 matching over 10 bases. The length of the CDR3 is 15 residues. With V trimmed by 0 bases and J by 1 base, 0 bases remained unmatched. The germline CDR1 and CDR2 sequences are MNHEY and SVGAGI. Written as DNA, the CDR3 is TGTGCCAGCAGTTACTCGGACAGGGGGTCCTACGAGCAGTACTTC. It yields the protein CASSYSDRGSYEQYF.

V usage is TRBV19 and J usage is TRBJ2-2; TRBD1 aligns across 11 bases. The trim removed 8 bases at V and 5 bases at J, leaving 4 bases unmatched. This CDR3 contains 14 residues. CDR1 LNHDA and CDR2 SQIVND come from the germline V gene (reference sequence). The CDR3 DNA reads as TGTGCCAGTTGGACAGGGGGCCTAACCGGGGAGCTGTTTTTT. It translates to CASWTGGLTGELFF.

The chain recombines TRBV6-6 with TRBJ1-1; possibly TRBD1 for D (6 bases). The CDR3 has 14 residues. Germline V lookup: CDR1 MNHNY, CDR2 SVGAGI (reference sequence). Trimming cost V 6 bases and J 1 base, with 12 bases left between them. The CDR3 nucleotides read TGTGCCAGCAGAGAGGGACATCCGAACACTGAAGCTTTCTTT. Translating gives CASREGHPNTEAFF.

This sequence joins TRBV7-9 and TRBJ2-7; tentatively, D is TRBD1 (6 bases). Germline CDR1 SEHNR, CDR2 FQNEAQ (reference sequence). The CDR3 covers 13 residues. Deletions cut 4 bases from V and 2 bases from J, with 9 bases between. CDR3 residues: CASSSWTAYEQYF. As DNA, the CDR3 is TGTGCCAGCAGCTCCTGGACAGCCTACGAGCAGTACTTC.

This rearrangement joins TRBV4-1 to TRBJ1-2; TRBD1 agrees at 8 bases. The CDR3 runs to 14 residues. Germline CDR1 reads MGHRA; CDR2 reads YSYEKL. The V and J ends lost 4 bases and 4 bases, in that order; junction bases with no gene match: 5. The CDR3 region is CASSPGRGLYGYTF. The CDR3 DNA follows: TGCGCCAGCAGCCCCGGCAGGGGGCTCTATGGCTACACCTTC.

This sequence joins TRBV5-1 and TRBJ2-6; 7 bases map to TRBD1. The CDR3 sequence is 16 residues long. Unmatched junction bases numbered 7, after V lost 3 bases and J lost 4 bases. Germline V lookup: CDR1 SGHRS, CDR2 YFSETQ. CDR3 bases: TGCGCCAGCAGCTCTACAGGGGCGAGGGGGGCCAACGTCCTGACTTTC. It is translated as CASSSTGARGANVLTF.

With respect to this clone: The sample carries other DNA sequences with the same CDR3. The CDR3 sequence: CASSFDRGYTEAFF. In DNA form, the CDR3 reads TGTGCCAGCAGCTTCGACAGGGGTTACACTGAAGCTTTCTTT. The rearrangement links TRBV5-4 to TRBJ1-1; 8 bases line up with TRBD1. The junction had 3 bases not matched to a gene; V was cut back by 2 bases and J by 3 bases. The CDR3 loop spans 14 amino acids. The germline V gene has CDR1 SGHNT and CDR2 YYREEE (reference sequence).

The gene calls are TRBV6-6 and TRBJ2-7; perhaps TRBD1 as D (5 bases). The germline V and J ends were trimmed by 0 bases and 2 bases, with 8 bases remaining between them. The CDR3 loop spans 14 amino acids. CDR1 is MNHNY, CDR2 SVGAGI, per germline (reference sequence). Written as DNA, the CDR3 is TGTGCCAGCAGTTACTCTTGGGGCCCCTACGAGCAGTACTTC. This translates into CASSYSWGPYEQYF.

V gene TRBV10-3 combines with J gene TRBJ2-7; 8 positions agree with TRBD1. Germline V gene data show CDR1 as ENHRY and CDR2 as SYGVKD. V was clipped by 6 bases and J by 2 bases; unmatched bases: 6. This CDR3 is 14 amino acids long. The chain's CDR3 is CAISRGQGAYEQYF. The CDR3 region has the DNA TGTGCCATCAGCCGTGGACAGGGAGCCTACGAGCAGTACTTC.

V is TRBV7-9 and J is TRBJ1-5, with 7 bases identical to TRBD1. J gave up 1 base and V 4 bases, and 4 bases lay outside the gene matches. The CDR3 contains 15 residues. CDR1 and CDR2 from the germline V gene are SEHNR and FQNEAQ (reference sequence). CDR3 loop: CASSSATGSNQPQHF. The CDR3 DNA reads as TGTGCCAGCAGCTCGGCGACAGGGAGCAATCAGCCCCAGCATTTT.

The rearrangement uses TRBV29-1 and TRBJ2-3; no reliable D call. Germline V CDR1 and CDR2: SQVTM, ANQGSEA. The CDR3 extends over 13 amino acids. V lost 4 bases and J 1 base, leaving 9 bases between the germline ends. The CDR3 loop reads CSVVVGGTDTQYF. In DNA form, the CDR3 reads TGCAGCGTTGTAGTTGGAGGCACAGATACGCAGTATTTT.

This rearrangement joins TRBV7-6 to TRBJ2-3, with 9 nucleotides matching TRBD1. The CDR3 is 16 amino acids. Germline assignment: CDR1 SGHVS and CDR2 FNYEAQ. V shed 4 bases and J 4 bases; nucleotides not matched to a gene: 9. The CDR3 DNA reads as TGTGCCAGCAGCTCGCGTTGGGACAGGGACCCAGATACGCAGTATTTT. It codes for CASSSRWDRDPDTQYF.

The V and J genes are TRBV2 and TRBJ1-1; a possible D gene is TRBD1 (5 bases). Between the trimmed V and J ends, which lost 2 bases and 0 bases, there was a span of 16 bases. This CDR3 has 17 amino acids. CDR1 is SNHLY, CDR2 FYNNEI, per germline. Here the CDR3 reads CASSEWGQGGMNTEAFF. In DNA, the CDR3 is TGTGCCAGCAGTGAATGGGGTCAGGGTGGGATGAACACTGAAGCTTTCTTT.

The V call is TRBV7-8, the J call TRBJ2-5; D unresolved. The V end lost 2 bases, the J end lost 6 bases, and 10 bases lay between the germline ends. The CDR3 covers 13 residues. Germline loops: CDR1 SGHVS, CDR2 FQNEAQ. The CDR3, as DNA: TGTGCCAGCAGCTTACCCCCGTCGCAGACCCAGTACTTC. It specifies CASSLPPSQTQYF.

The CDR3 spells CASSQDQGETQYF. The CDR3 bases are TGCGCCAGCAGCCAAGATCAAGGAGAGACCCAGTACTTC. The chain couples TRBV4-3 to TRBJ2-5; D gene ambiguous. The CDR3 has 13 amino acids. Germline loops: CDR1 LGHNA, CDR2 YSLEER. With 0 bases removed from V and 4 bases from J, the gap between germline ends came to 6 bases.

The chain carries TRBV2 and TRBJ1-2, with 11 bases that match TRBD1. CDR3 length: 15 amino acids. The J segment lost 6 bases and the V segment lost 6 bases, leaving 9 bases of the junction unmatched. Germline CDR1 reads SNHLY; CDR2 reads FYNNEI. The CDR3, as DNA: TGTGCCAGCAGACCGGACAGGGGGCCGTTCAATGGCTACACCTTC. Protein: CASRPDRGPFNGYTF.